The clone carrying this T cell receptor (beta chain) was detected a few times. Its specificity is not known. The data stem from a study of T-cell reconstitution after alpha-beta-depleted transplantation in children. Overall study findings and caveats: Approximately two months post-transplant, alpha-beta T cells reportedly originated from several hundred expanded graft clones. Some patients' high day-60 TCRbeta diversity was attributed to recipient cells surviving conditioning.

Germline CDR1 reads SQVTM; CDR2 reads ANQGSEA. The V gene lost 5 bases and the J gene lost 1 base, with 15 bases spanning the gap. This CDR3 comprises 14 residues. Preparation of the TCRbeta library used unique molecular identifiers. Using its own MiXCR run on the PCR reads, TCRdb lists one record per CDR3 protein. The sample carries about a million distinct CDR3 sequences, about 31% recorded once. This clonotype originated in a boy less than two years old who had a stem cell transplant for SCID, so the T cells may come from the graft donor. The chain recombines TRBV29-1 with TRBJ2-7; TRBD1 is a possible D gene (5 bases). The sequencing here drew on PBMCs, mostly from graft donor cells, taken 360 days after TCRalphabeta/CD19-depleted stem cell transplant. CDR3 region: CSVISTVSSYEQYF. The CDR3 nucleotides are TGCAGCGTTATTTCGACAGTATCGTCCTACGAGCAGTACTTC.